The 21 T cell receptor beta chains given below trace back to one sample, sequenced in a study of cytomegalovirus exposure and HLA in healthy donors (dated by TCRdb to the late 2010s). Library generation was performed with the immunoSEQ multiplex PCR assay. The table was pulled from immuneACCESS by TCRdb, which kept in-frame rearrangements only. Such tables lose some clones; where checked, under half of the loss comes from unresolved V genes, and the rest has no known cause. This sample is represented by about 150,000 clones; 94% of them were singletons. Less than 2% of the sample is held by the ten biggest clonotypes. The sequencing input was PBMCs. These receptors all stem from a man aged 18 to 29 in good health and CMV-seropositive.

The chain employs TRBV2 and TRBJ2-1; 7 bases agree with TRBD1. The ends lost 6 bases at V and 12 bases at J; junction bases unmatched: 8. CDR1 is SNHLY and CDR2 is FYNNEI in the germline V gene. The CDR3 is 12 residues long. The CDR3 loop reads CASRDRPDPQFF. CDR3 nucleotide sequence: TGTGCCAGCAGGGACAGGCCCGACCCGCAGTTCTTC. Looking up the rest from reference TRBV2 and TRBJ2-1 gives the full variable domain: EPEVTQTPSHQVTQMGQEVILRCVPISNHLYFYWYRQILGQKVEFLVSFYNNEISEKSEIFDDQFSVERPDGSNFTLKIRSTKLEDSAMYFCASRDRPDPQFFGPGTRLTVL.

The chain employs TRBV2 and TRBJ2-3; 7 bases line up with TRBD2. The CDR3 extends over 15 amino acids. Germline V gene sequence: CDR1 SNHLY, CDR2 FYNNEI. The junction had 3 bases not matched to a gene; V was cut back by 2 bases and J by 1 base. The CDR3 sequence: CASSETAGGTDTQYF. The DNA of the CDR3 is TGTGCCAGCAGTGAAACGGCGGGAGGCACAGATACGCAGTATTTT.

V is TRBV4-1 and J is TRBJ2-7, with D maybe TRBD2 (5 bases). Between the trimmed V and J ends, which lost 0 bases and 6 bases, there was a span of 15 bases. Germline lookup yields CDR1 MGHRA and CDR2 YSYEKL. The CDR3 consists of 15 residues. CDR3 DNA: TGCGCCAGCAGCCAAGAGCCTAGCAAGGGCCTCGAGCAGTACTTC. Its protein is CASSQEPSKGLEQYF.

The chain uses TRBV28 and TRBJ2-7; D unresolved. Trimming pared 4 bases from V and 2 bases from J, leaving 9 bases between. Germline CDR1 is MDHEN and CDR2 is SYDVKM. The CDR3 extends over 13 amino acids. CDR3 coding DNA: TGTGCCAGCAGTTCCCCCGAGACCTACGAGCAGTACTTC. Amino acid sequence: CASSSPETYEQYF.

The chain recombines TRBV29-1 with TRBJ2-3, with TRBD2 as a possible D gene (6 bases). CDR1 SQVTM and CDR2 ANQGSEA come from the germline V gene. The CDR3 loop spans 19 amino acids. With 2 bases removed from V and 6 bases from J, the gap between germline ends came to 30 bases. The CDR3 protein is CSVELGRFRRERLRDTQYF. DNA for the CDR3: TGCAGCGTTGAACTCGGGCGTTTTAGACGGGAGCGACTTAGGGATACGCAGTATTTT.

This sequence joins TRBV7-2 and TRBJ2-7, with no clear D. The CDR3 totals 13 residues. Germline assignment: CDR1 SGHTA and CDR2 FQGNSA. Deletions cut 5 bases from V and 3 bases from J, with 11 bases between. CDR3 protein: CASSPTLSYEQYF. The DNA of the CDR3 is TGTGCCAGCAGCCCGACACTCAGCTACGAGCAGTACTTC.

This sequence joins TRBV5-1 and TRBJ2-1; TRBD2 aligns across 9 bases. CDR3 length: 15 amino acids. In germline, CDR1 is SGHRS, CDR2 YFSETQ. V trimming: 0 bases; J trimming: 6 bases; junction bases outside the gene matches: 4. CDR3 protein: CASSLGASGTNEQFF. The CDR3 DNA follows: TGCGCCAGCAGCTTGGGGGCTAGCGGGACCAATGAGCAGTTCTTC.

CDR3: CASSFGQGLYTGELFF. The DNA for the CDR3 is TGTGCCAGTAGTTTTGGACAGGGGCTGTACACCGGGGAGCTGTTTTTT. The chain uses TRBV19 and TRBJ2-2; TRBD1 agrees at 9 bases. The J segment lost 3 bases and the V segment lost 5 bases, leaving 7 bases of the junction unmatched. This CDR3 comprises 16 residues. Germline loops: CDR1 LNHDA, CDR2 SQIVND (reference sequence).

The V gene is TRBV27, the J gene TRBJ2-5; 7 bases are shared with TRBD1. The J segment lost 8 bases and the V segment lost 4 bases, leaving 19 bases of the junction unmatched. Germline V CDR1 and CDR2: MNHEY, SMNVEV (reference sequence). This CDR3 has 17 amino acids. The CDR3 coding sequence is TGTGCCAGCAGTTCCGCGACCCGACAGGGCCCCAAGAGAACCCAGTACTTC. Its translation: CASSSATRQGPKRTQYF.

This clone was counted only a few times. This chain uses TRBV11-3 with TRBJ2-3; 8 nucleotides line up with TRBD1. The germline gives CDR1 SGHNT, CDR2 YENEEA. V was clipped by 4 bases and J by 3 bases; unmatched bases: 6. The CDR3 consists of 15 residues. CDR3 loop: CASSSRTGQTDTQYF. Written as DNA, the CDR3 is TGTGCCAGCAGCTCCCGGACAGGGCAGACAGATACGCAGTATTTT.

This clone was recorded only once. This rearrangement joins TRBV28 to TRBJ1-2, with a possible D match to TRBD1 (5 bases). V was cut by 2 bases and J by 5 bases, with 18 bases left in between. This CDR3 is built from 16 residues. The germline gives CDR1 MDHEN, CDR2 SYDVKM. The CDR3 DNA is TGTGCCAGCAGTTTACCCCTCCGGCAGGGACTATATGGCTACACCTTC. This codes for CASSLPLRQGLYGYTF.

The chain recombines TRBV27 with TRBJ1-1; TRBD1 might be the D (5 bases). The CDR3 is 16 residues long. Germline CDR1 and CDR2: MNHEY and SMNVEV (reference sequence). Trimming stripped 5 bases from V and 3 bases from J, with 19 bases between. DNA of the CDR3: TGTGCCAGCAGTGAATATCGATCGGTCAGGGACACTGAAGCTTTCTTT. This codes for CASSEYRSVRDTEAFF.

This rearrangement joins TRBV5-1 to TRBJ2-1; 7 nucleotides match TRBD2. The V segment lost 4 bases and the J segment 0 bases; nucleotides outside the gene matches: 7. CDR3 length: 16 residues. CDR1 is SGHRS, CDR2 YFSETQ, per germline. The CDR3 here is CASSPGGISSYNEQFF. In nucleotides, the CDR3 is TGCGCCAGCAGCCCCGGGGGGATAAGCTCCTACAATGAGCAGTTCTTC.

Notes on this clone: The sample carries other DNA sequences with the same CDR3. The J gene is TRBJ1-2, the V gene TRBV6-4, with D unclear. Germline CDR1 reads MRHNA; CDR2 reads SNTAGT. There are 14 residues in the CDR3. The V and J ends lost 0 bases and 4 bases respectively, with 9 bases between them. This CDR3 is CASSDSVGSYGYTF. In DNA form, the CDR3 reads TGTGCCAGCAGTGACTCTGTGGGGAGCTATGGCTACACCTTC.

CDR3 in amino acids: CASHGRTVGSGANVLTF. CDR3 bases: TGTGCCAGCCATGGGAGGACGGTGGGCTCTGGGGCCAACGTCCTGACTTTC. The V call is TRBV28, the J call TRBJ2-6; D is possibly TRBD2 (6 bases). This CDR3 has 17 residues. Germline V gene sequence: CDR1 MDHEN, CDR2 SYDVKM. Trimming shortened V by 8 bases and J by 0 bases, and 17 bases separated the two germline ends. Filled out from reference TRBV28 and TRBJ2-6, the complete variable domain reads DVKVTQSSRYLVKRTGEKVFLECVQDMDHENMFWYRQDPGLGLRLIYFSYDVKMKEKGDIPEGYSVSREKKERFSLILESASTNQTSMYLCASHGRTVGSGANVLTFGAGSRLTVL.

The CDR3: CATGLADSSYEQYF. Written as DNA, the CDR3 is TGTGCCACCGGACTAGCGGATAGCTCCTACGAGCAGTACTTC. J is TRBJ2-7 and V is TRBV19, with TRBD2 matching 10 bases. CDR1 LNHDA and CDR2 SQIVND come from the germline V gene (reference sequence). The CDR3 is 14 residues long. The trim removed 10 bases at V and 0 bases at J, leaving 6 bases unmatched.

This clone was picked up one time. The genes are TRBV11-2 and TRBJ2-5, with a weak D call TRBD2 (5 bases). V lost 2 bases and J lost 6, with 13 bases in between. Per the germline V gene, CDR1 is SGHAT and CDR2 is FQNNGV. There are 14 residues in the CDR3. CDR3 sequence (DNA): TGTGCCAGCAGCTTAAGCGGCCCCCTCCAGACCCAGTACTTC. It encodes CASSLSGPLQTQYF.

Only one count was recorded for this clone. The chain joins TRBV10-3 to TRBJ2-3; 8 nucleotides agree with TRBD1. V lost 10 bases, J lost 5 bases, and 8 bases stayed unmatched. Germline V gene lookup returns CDR1 ENHRY and CDR2 SYGVKD. The CDR3 runs to 13 residues. CDR3 residues: CATEQGERDTQYF. CDR3 coding DNA: TGTGCCACCGAACAGGGGGAACGAGATACGCAGTATTTT.

V usage is TRBV25-1 and J usage is TRBJ1-2, with TRBD1 as a possible D gene (5 bases). V shed 6 bases and J shed 7 bases, with 12 bases lying between them. The germline V gene encodes CDR1 MGHDK and CDR2 SYGVNS. The CDR3 extends over 12 amino acids. CDR3 coding DNA: TGTGCCAGCAGGGGCGGGGGTCTTGGCTACACCTTC. Protein sequence: CASRGGGLGYTF.

This clone has a handful of counts. The rearrangement uses TRBV2 and TRBJ2-6, with a weak D call TRBD1 (6 bases). V lost 4 bases, J lost 0 bases, and 10 bases lay in between. The CDR3 is made up of 16 amino acids. Germline CDR1 SNHLY, CDR2 FYNNEI. The CDR3 nucleotides read TGTGCCAGCAGTGTGGACAGCCGCTCTGGGGCCAACGTCCTGACTTTC. Its translation is CASSVDSRSGANVLTF.

The table lists this clone with a count of one. The chain is built from TRBV2 and TRBJ2-7, with a tentative D call TRBD1 (5 bases). This CDR3 has 14 residues. The V end was cut by 4 bases, the J end by 7 bases, with 17 bases between. Germline-derived CDR1 and CDR2 are SNHLY and FYNNEI. CDR3 DNA: TGTGCCAGCAGTGTACGCCAGGGCTCTAGTGAGCAGTACTTC. This sequence encodes CASSVRQGSSEQYF.